This passage covers 14 T cell receptor beta chains from one sample sequenced in a study of cytomegalovirus exposure and HLA in healthy donors. The PCR employed 60 Vbeta primers together with 13 Jbeta primers. Only in-frame clones appear in the TCRdb table, and some are missing; sequencing was by immunoSEQ multiplex PCR. Here the sample spans about 120,000 clones, 70% to 80% being singletons. Sequencing input: PBMCs. Receptors originate from a woman aged 18-29 years in good health and CMV-seropositive.

The chain uses TRBV5-1 and TRBJ1-1; possibly TRBD1 for D (6 bases). V was shortened by 0 bases and J by 0 bases, with 12 bases between the two germline ends. CDR3 length equals 16 residues. CDR1 is SGHRS, CDR2 YFSETQ, per germline. The CDR3 nucleotides read TGCGCCAGCAGCTTGGTCCCAGGGGTAATGAACACTGAAGCTTTCTTT. The encoded protein is CASSLVPGVMNTEAFF.

This chain uses TRBV27 with TRBJ1-2; TRBD1 matches at 9 bases. CDR1 is MNHEY, CDR2 SMNVEV, per germline (reference sequence). Unmatched junction bases numbered 10, after V lost 4 bases and J lost 4 bases. CDR3 size: 16 residues. CDR3 in DNA: TGTGCCAGCAGTTCCCCCGAGACAGGGGGATTCTATGGCTACACCTTC. Translating it yields CASSSPETGGFYGYTF.

The chain is built from TRBV5-1 and TRBJ2-3; 9 positions agree with TRBD2. V lost 0 bases, J lost 3 bases, and 8 bases stayed unmatched. The germline gives CDR1 SGHRS, CDR2 YFSETQ. The CDR3 loop spans 17 amino acids. CDR3 region: CASSLARAGGPTDTQYF. Here the CDR3 DNA reads TGCGCCAGCAGCTTGGCCCGCGCGGGAGGGCCTACAGATACGCAGTATTTT.

The chain is built from TRBV10-2 and TRBJ1-1; TRBD1 matches at 7 bases. V lost 8 bases to trimming and J lost 0 bases; unmatched junction nucleotides: 12. The CDR3 spans 16 residues. Germline V gene sequence: CDR1 WSHSY, CDR2 SAAADI. Written as DNA, the CDR3 is TGCGCCAGCCGGGACAGAGCTCAAATTCTGAACACTGAAGCTTTCTTT. This sequence encodes CASRDRAQILNTEAFF.

This chain connects TRBV5-1 to TRBJ1-1; D not certain. Germline values: CDR1 SGHRS, CDR2 YFSETQ. The CDR3 length is 14 residues. Trimming took 0 bases from V and 4 from J, leaving 10 bases between them. The CDR3 bases are TGCGCCAGCAGCTTGGCCCGGGGAGGCACTGAAGCTTTCTTT. Protein sequence: CASSLARGGTEAFF.

The chain recombines TRBV5-4 with TRBJ2-7; D is unclear. The germline CDR1 and CDR2 sequences are SGHNT and YYREEE (reference sequence). The CDR3 runs to 15 residues. V lost 1 base and J lost 4, with 15 bases in between. CDR3 amino acids: CASSLRGWVFYEQYF. The DNA of the CDR3 is TGTGCCAGCAGCTTGCGAGGTTGGGTCTTTTACGAGCAGTACTTC.

The chain couples TRBV9 to TRBJ2-7; TRBD1 matches 10 bases. CDR3 length equals 15 residues. Losses at the gene ends were 3 bases for V and 2 bases for J; bases not matched to a gene: 5. The germline CDR1 and CDR2 sequences are SGDLS and YYNGEE. The CDR3 protein is CASSERQGATYEQYF. The DNA for the CDR3 is TGTGCCAGCAGCGAACGACAGGGGGCCACCTACGAGCAGTACTTC.

The chain carries TRBV5-1 and TRBJ2-7; 7 bases line up with TRBD2. CDR3 length equals 15 residues. The V gene end was trimmed by 1 base and the J gene end by 3 bases; junction bases not matched to a gene: 7. Germline V lookup: CDR1 SGHRS, CDR2 YFSETQ. The CDR3 coding sequence is TGCGCCAGCAGCTTGAACCGGGACTATTACTACGAGCAGTACTTC. It specifies CASSLNRDYYYEQYF.

V gene TRBV10-3 combines with J gene TRBJ2-5, with TRBD1 matching over 9 bases. Germline assignment: CDR1 ENHRY and CDR2 SYGVKD. The length of the CDR3 is 15 residues. The ends lost 0 bases at V and 6 bases at J; junction bases unmatched: 5. CDR3 protein: CAISESAYRGQTQYF. CDR3 nucleotides: TGTGCCATCAGTGAGTCTGCGTACAGGGGGCAGACCCAGTACTTC.

In its sample, this clone was seen a few times. The chain is built from TRBV5-8 and TRBJ2-7, with a tentative D call TRBD1 (6 bases). Germline CDR1 and CDR2: SGHTS and YDEGEE. The CDR3 loop spans 15 amino acids. Between the trimmed V and J ends, which lost 1 base and 3 bases, there was a span of 14 bases. The CDR3 DNA reads as TGTGCCAGCAGCTTGTGGACAGCATCGGTCTACGAGCAGTACTTC. This gives the protein CASSLWTASVYEQYF.

This chain joins TRBV5-1 and TRBJ1-1; TRBD1 agrees at 9 bases. V was clipped by 1 base and J by 5 bases; unmatched bases: 3. The CDR3 consists of 14 residues. CDR1 is SGHRS, CDR2 YFSETQ, per germline. The CDR3 spells CASSLTGGATEAFF. Here the CDR3 DNA reads TGCGCCAGCAGCTTGACAGGGGGCGCGACTGAAGCTTTCTTT.

The rearrangement links TRBV5-8 to TRBJ1-2; TRBD1 matches 8 bases. The CDR3 has 14 amino acids. The J segment lost 6 bases and the V segment lost 4 bases, leaving 8 bases of the junction unmatched. The germline V gene encodes CDR1 SGHTS and CDR2 YDEGEE. The chain's CDR3 is CASSPGTGGDGYTF. The CDR3 coding sequence is TGTGCCAGCAGCCCCGGTACAGGGGGAGATGGCTACACCTTC.

The chain joins TRBV18 to TRBJ2-1, with TRBD1 identical over 8 bases. The CDR3 consists of 17 residues. The trim removed 5 bases at V and 2 bases at J, leaving 11 bases unmatched. The germline gives CDR1 KGHSH, CDR2 LQKENI. The DNA of the CDR3 is TGTGCCAGCTCATACCGACAGGGGCGGGTGCCCTACAATGAGCAGTTCTTC. Protein product: CASSYRQGRVPYNEQFF.

This chain uses TRBV7-8 with TRBJ2-1; 7 nucleotides align to TRBD2. Looked up from germline, CDR1 is SGHVS and CDR2 is FQNEAQ. CDR3 length equals 14 residues. Germline trimming cut 5 bases from V and 10 bases from J; bases unmatched to any gene: 11. The CDR3 loop is CASSPKREAGEQFF. The DNA for the CDR3 is TGTGCCAGCAGCCCGAAACGGGAGGCGGGCGAGCAGTTCTTC. Looking up the rest from reference TRBV7-8 and TRBJ2-1 gives the full variable domain: GAGVSQSPRYKVAKRGQDVALRCDPISGHVSLFWYQQALGQGPEFLTYFQNEAQLDKSGLPSDRFFAERPEGSVSTLKIQRTQQEDSAVYLCASSPKREAGEQFFGPGTRLTVL.